This is a list of T cell receptor beta chains from one sample in a study of blood T cell repertoires in COVID-19. TCRdb keeps only in-frame clones here, not all; method: immunoSEQ multiplex PCR. The table lists some 98,000 clones, about 80% of them singletons, with over 15% in the top ten. Sequenced material: peripheral blood. These receptors came from a human donor in a cohort sampled during active COVID-19. Each CDR3 is given with its conserved first and last residue. A D gene is named only where the DNA matches it firmly. For some rows the clone size is stated as once, few or many, or as a class when expanded; others skip it.

>TRBV9|TRBJ2-7|-|-
TGTGCCAGCAGCCTAACCGGGACTGAGACCTACGAGCAGTACTTC
CASSLTGTETYEQYF
>TRBV4-1|TRBJ1-5|-|-
TGCGCCAGCAGCCAAGTCTCGGGAGTCGCGGTTAGACCCCAGCATTTT
CASSQVSGVAVRPQHF
>TRBV27|TRBJ2-2|-|-
TGTGCCAGCAGTTTAAGGGGATCGACCGGGGAGCTGTTTTTT
CASSLRGSTGELFF
>TRBV5-1|TRBJ2-2|-|-
TGCGCCAGCAGCTTGGAGGGAGGAACCGGGGAGCTGTTTTTT
CASSLEGGTGELFF
>TRBV19|TRBJ2-5|-|once
TGTGCCAGTAGTATGGCTGACAGGTCCTTAACCCTTAAAGAGACCCAGTACTTC
CASSMADRSLTLKETQYF
>TRBV5-6|TRBJ2-5|TRBD1|-
TGTGCCAGCAGCCCATTACGCAGGGGGCAGGTTCGAGAGACCCAGTACTTC
CASSPLRRGQVRETQYF
>TRBV5-4|TRBJ2-7|-|-
TGTGCCAGCAGCCCGATGGCCCGGGATCGATCCTACGAGCAGTACTTC
CASSPMARDRSYEQYF
>TRBV3-1/TRBV3-2|TRBJ1-4|-|few
TGTGCCAGCAGACGGGACACTCCAACTAATGAAAAACTGTTTTTT
CASRRDTPTNEKLFF
>TRBV5-6|TRBJ2-1|TRBD2|-
TGTGCCAGCAGCTTGTGGTGGACTAGCGGGATGAACAATGAGCAGTTCTTC
CASSLWWTSGMNNEQFF
>TRBV27|TRBJ2-1|-|-
TGTGCCAGCAGTTTAGTCGGAGGAGACAATGAGCAGTTCTTC
CASSLVGGDNEQFF
>TRBV19|TRBJ2-6|-|-
TGTGCCAGTAGTATGAAGGGGTTAGCTCTCGCTGGGGCCAACGTCCTGACTTTC
CASSMKGLALAGANVLTF
>TRBV6-5|TRBJ1-2|-|-
TGTGCCAGCAGTTACTCAGGGGTTAACTATGGCTACACCTTC
CASSYSGVNYGYTF
>TRBV11-3|TRBJ2-2|-|-
TGTGCCAGCAGTTCAGGGAACACCGGGGAGCTGTTTTTT
CASSSGNTGELFF
>TRBV30|TRBJ2-5|TRBD2|-
TGTGCCTGGAGTTTAGCGGGAGAAAAGACCCAGTACTTC
CAWSLAGEKTQYF
>TRBV12-3/TRBV12-4|TRBJ2-7|TRBD1|-
TGTGCCAGCATGGACAGGGGGTCAAAGGAGCAGTACTTC
CASMDRGSKEQYF
>TRBV18|TRBJ2-7|-|-
TGTGCCAGCTCCCTCGCGGACGAGCAGTACTTC
CASSLADEQYF
>TRBV10-3|TRBJ2-2|-|-
TGTGCCATCAGTGAGCTTGTTACCGGGGAGCTGTTTTTT
CAISELVTGELFF
>TRBV28|TRBJ2-7|TRBD1|-
TGTGCCAGCAGTTTACCGGGACAGCAAACCTACGAGCAGTACTTC
CASSLPGQQTYEQYF
>TRBV5-6|TRBJ2-6|-|-
TGTGCCAGCAGCTTATGGGGCGGTGGGGCCAACGTCCTGACTTTC
CASSLWGGGANVLTF
>TRBV12-3/TRBV12-4|TRBJ1-1|-|-
TGTGCCAGCAGCTTCAGGGGCAACACTGAAGCTTTCTTT
CASSFRGNTEAFF
>TRBV6-5|TRBJ2-7|TRBD1|-
TGTGCCAGCAGACGCTCTGACAGGGGTAGCTACGAACAGTACTTC
CASRRSDRGSYEQYF
>TRBV15|TRBJ2-7|-|-
TGTGCCACCAGCAGAGAAACAGGGGGGGTGGCCGAGCAGTACTTC
CATSRETGGVAEQYF
>TRBV5-1|TRBJ1-2|TRBD1|-
TGCGCCAGCGGACCGGGACAGGGGCCGAGGCAAGGGGGCTACACCTTC
CASGPGQGPRQGGYTF
>TRBV28|TRBJ2-7|-|-
TGTGCCAGCAGCCGAATCGGGATTCTCTACGAGCAGTACTTC
CASSRIGILYEQYF
>TRBV27|TRBJ2-7|-|-
TGTGCCAGCAGTTTAAGAGACGGGCAGGGGAACTACGAGCAGTACTTC
CASSLRDGQGNYEQYF
>TRBV21-1|TRBJ2-5|-|-
TGTGCCAGCAGCACGATGCGACTAGCGGAGATCCAAGAGACCCAGTACTTC
CASSTMRLAEIQETQYF
>TRBV30|TRBJ2-5|TRBD2|-
TGTGCCTTTAGCGGGAGAGGGGAGACCCAGTACTTC
CAFSGRGETQYF
>TRBV28|TRBJ1-2|TRBD1|-
TGTGCCAGCAGACCGGGACAGGGGTTTCGCGGCTACACCTTC
CASRPGQGFRGYTF
>TRBV25-1|TRBJ2-1|-|-
TGTGCCAGCAGTGAGGCCGGGAGTTCCGACAATGAGCAGTTCTTC
CASSEAGSSDNEQFF
>TRBV9|TRBJ1-2|-|few
TGTGCCAGCAGCGCCGGGACACTCCTCCAGGGTGGCTACACCTTC
CASSAGTLLQGGYTF
>TRBV30|TRBJ2-7|-|-
TGTGCCTGGAGCACAGCACCCTACGAGCAGTACTTC
CAWSTAPYEQYF
>TRBV4-2|TRBJ2-7|TRBD1|-
TGTGCCAGCAGCCAAGATGTTCGGGACAGGGCTTACGAGCAGTACTTC
CASSQDVRDRAYEQYF
>TRBV30|TRBJ2-7|-|once
TGTGCCTGGAGTGTAGGGGAACAATACGAGCAGTACTTC
CAWSVGEQYEQYF
>TRBV6-5|TRBJ1-5|TRBD1|-
TGTGCTGCAGGGGGACTAGGTCAGCCCCAGCATTTT
CAAGGLGQPQHF
>TRBV11-2|TRBJ2-7|-|-
TGTGCCAGCAGCTTAACTAAAGAGCAGTACTTC
CASSLTKEQYF
>TRBV24-1|TRBJ2-1|-|-
TGTGCCACCAGTGCCCTAGCCGGGTCGGGGAACCACAATGAGCAGTTCTTC
CATSALAGSGNHNEQFF
>TRBV28|TRBJ1-4|TRBD1|once
TGTGCCTGGAAAGGACAGGGGGGTGAAAAACTGTTTTTT
CAWKGQGGEKLFF
>TRBV30|TRBJ2-5|TRBD2|-
TGTGCCTGGGCTAGGACTAGCGGAAGAAAAGAGACCCAGTACTTC
CAWARTSGRKETQYF
>TRBV11-2|TRBJ2-1|-|-
TGTGCCAGCAGCTCGCCGGGACTCCTACTTCGGGAGCAGTTCTTC
CASSSPGLLLREQFF
>TRBV5-1|TRBJ2-7|TRBD1|-
TGCGCCAGCAGCATCGGACAGGGTTCCTACGAGCAGTACTTC
CASSIGQGSYEQYF
>TRBV7-8|TRBJ1-2|-|-
TGTGCCAGCAGCCCGGGGGTCGAAGCCTATGGCTACACCTTC
CASSPGVEAYGYTF
>TRBV6-6|TRBJ1-1|-|-
TGTGCCAGCAGTTACCAAGACCGGGAGTTGGAAGCTTTCTTT
CASSYQDRELEAFF